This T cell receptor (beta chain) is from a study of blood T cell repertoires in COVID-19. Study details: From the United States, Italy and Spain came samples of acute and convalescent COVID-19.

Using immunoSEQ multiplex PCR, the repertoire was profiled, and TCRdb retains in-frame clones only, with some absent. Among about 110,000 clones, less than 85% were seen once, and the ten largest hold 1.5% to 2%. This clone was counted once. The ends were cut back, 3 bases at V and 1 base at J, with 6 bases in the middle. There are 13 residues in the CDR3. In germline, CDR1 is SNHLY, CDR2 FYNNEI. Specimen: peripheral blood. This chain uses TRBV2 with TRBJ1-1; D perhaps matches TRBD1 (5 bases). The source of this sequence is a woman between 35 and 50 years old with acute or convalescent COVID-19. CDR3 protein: CASSDGGNTEAFF. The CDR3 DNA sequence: TGTGCCAGCAGTGACGGGGGGAACACTGAAGCTTTCTTT. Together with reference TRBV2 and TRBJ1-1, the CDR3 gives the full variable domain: EPEVTQTPSHQVTQMGQEVILRCVPISNHLYFYWYRQILGQKVEFLVSFYNNEISEKSEIFDDQFSVERPDGSNFTLKIRSTKLEDSAMYFCASSDGGNTEAFFGQGTRLTVV.